Following are 13 T cell receptor beta chains from one sample sequenced in a study of blood T cell repertoires in COVID-19 (dated by TCRdb to about 2020). Receptor amplification or capture employed the immunoSEQ multiplex PCR assay. The table comes from immuneACCESS by way of TCRdb, which keeps in-frame sequences with V and J called. Part of the clones is missing from these tables; in studies checked, under half for an unresolved V gene and the rest for unknown reasons. In this sample the table shows about 170,000 clones, approximately 80% of which occur a single time. 10% to 15% of the sample lies in the top ten. Sequences were obtained from PBMCs or T cells enriched from blood (not recorded which). The receptors were sampled from a man in his fifties who had recovered from COVID-19.

V usage is TRBV25-1 and J usage is TRBJ2-5; 8 bases align to TRBD1. The germline gives CDR1 MGHDK, CDR2 SYGVNS. V was clipped by 2 bases and J by 2 bases; unmatched bases: 7. CDR3 size: 16 residues. CDR3 in DNA: TGTGCCAGCAGTGAAGAACAGGGGGTACGGCAAGAGACCCAGTACTTC. Translating gives CASSEEQGVRQETQYF. Supplemented by reference TRBV25-1 and TRBJ2-5, the full variable domain reads EADIYQTPRYLVIGTGKKITLECSQTMGHDKMYWYQQDPGMELHLIHYSYGVNSTEKGDLSSESTVSRIRTEHFPLTLESARPSHTSQYLCASSEEQGVRQETQYFGPGTRLLVL.

The V and J genes are TRBV6-6 and TRBJ2-7, with 7 bases matching TRBD1. Per the germline V gene, CDR1 is MNHNY and CDR2 is SVGAGI (reference sequence). CDR3 length: 14 residues. The J segment lost 2 bases and the V segment lost 4 bases, leaving 5 bases of the junction unmatched. The CDR3 sequence: CASSSQGVAYEQYF. The CDR3 nucleotides are TGTGCCAGCAGTTCCCAGGGGGTCGCCTACGAGCAGTACTTC.

The gene calls are TRBV7-8 and TRBJ1-1; D gene uncertain. Trimming shortened V by 3 bases and J by 0 bases, and 11 bases separated the two germline ends. The germline gives CDR1 SGHVS, CDR2 FQNEAQ. The CDR3 covers 15 residues. The CDR3 region is CASSFSRVVNTEAFF. The CDR3 nucleotides read TGTGCCAGCAGCTTTTCTCGAGTCGTGAACACTGAAGCTTTCTTT.

The V and J genes are TRBV4-1 and TRBJ1-1; no firm D call. Trimming removed 5 bases at V and 5 bases at J, with 15 bases between. The length of the CDR3 is 14 residues. Germline V gene data show CDR1 as MGHRA and CDR2 as YSYEKL. The CDR3 reads CASSSPTAGTEAFF. The CDR3 DNA reads TGCGCCAGCAGCTCCCCGACGGCAGGTACTGAAGCTTTCTTT.

This clone was observed once. The rearrangement joins TRBV3-1 (or the pseudogene TRBV3-2) to TRBJ1-1; no firm D call. Trimming shortened V by 0 bases and J by 5 bases, and 10 bases separated the two germline ends. Germline assignment: CDR1 LGHDT and CDR2 YNNKEL (reference sequence). The CDR3 has 14 residues. CDR3 loop: CASSQDLGVTEAFF. The CDR3 DNA sequence: TGTGCCAGCAGCCAAGATCTCGGGGTTACTGAAGCTTTCTTT.

V usage is TRBV19 and J usage is TRBJ1-5; 7 bases map to TRBD1. The V gene's germline CDR1 is LNHDA and CDR2 SQIVND (reference sequence). CDR3 length equals 17 residues. V lost 4 bases, J lost 7 bases, and 16 bases stayed unmatched. The DNA of the CDR3 is TGTGCCAGTAGTACTGACAGGGAGAGGGAGGCAAGGCAGCCCCAGCATTTT. Amino acids: CASSTDREREARQPQHF.

V gene TRBV29-1 combines with J gene TRBJ1-2; tentative D call: TRBD1 (5 bases). Trimming took 7 bases from V and 4 from J, leaving 13 bases between them. Germline loops: CDR1 SQVTM, CDR2 ANQGSEA. The CDR3 loop spans 12 amino acids. CDR3 nucleotide sequence: TGCAGCGCCAAACAGGTTTCCTATGGCTACACCTTC. Protein product: CSAKQVSYGYTF.

This sequence joins TRBV6-4 and TRBJ1-1; TRBD1 agrees at 8 bases. CDR3 size: 14 residues. Losses at the gene ends were 6 bases for V and 3 bases for J; bases not matched to a gene: 6. Germline V gene sequence: CDR1 MRHNA, CDR2 SNTAGT. In DNA, the CDR3 is TGTGCCAGCAGAACGACAGGGGAGGACACTGAAGCTTTCTTT. Its translation: CASRTTGEDTEAFF.

The genes are TRBV29-1 and TRBJ1-4; tentatively, D is TRBD1 (6 bases). Between the trimmed V and J ends, which lost 5 bases and 8 bases, there was a span of 15 bases. Germline V lookup: CDR1 SQVTM, CDR2 ANQGSEA. This CDR3 region has 13 residues. CDR3 protein: CSVLGQPREKLFF. The CDR3 DNA reads as TGCAGCGTTCTAGGACAGCCTCGGGAAAAACTGTTTTTT.

This clone was found a few times. The chain combines TRBV2 with TRBJ2-2, with D tentatively TRBD1 (5 bases). The CDR3 runs to 15 residues. Germline values: CDR1 SNHLY, CDR2 FYNNEI. Trimming took off 7 bases at V and 0 bases at J, with 12 bases between the two ends. The CDR3 region is CASKWKGANTGELFF. CDR3 nucleotide sequence: TGTGCCAGCAAGTGGAAAGGGGCGAACACCGGGGAGCTGTTTTTT.

This chain connects TRBV4-1 to TRBJ1-6; the D is unclear. This CDR3 contains 18 residues. Deletions cut 0 bases from V and 0 bases from J, with 12 bases between. In germline, CDR1 is MGHRA, CDR2 YSYEKL. The CDR3, as DNA: TGCGCCAGCAGCCAAGATTATACCGCCGGCTCCTATAATTCACCCCTCCACTTT. This encodes CASSQDYTAGSYNSPLHF.

V and J are TRBV2 and TRBJ2-1; 12 nucleotides align to TRBD2. This CDR3 contains 16 residues. The J segment lost 9 bases and the V segment lost 4 bases, leaving 10 bases of the junction unmatched. Germline V CDR1 and CDR2: SNHLY, FYNNEI. CDR3 in DNA: TGTGCCAGCAGTGCGCTAGCGGGGGGGAAGGGCTTTGAGCAGTTCTTC. This codes for CASSALAGGKGFEQFF.

The chain uses TRBV21-1 and TRBJ2-2; TRBD1, the D gene given by the table, was not confirmed from the DNA. TRBV21-1 is listed as a pseudogene. This CDR3 region has 17 residues. The CDR3 DNA is TGTGCCAGCAGCCCTCACCCCTCGGGACAGAACACCGGGGAGCTGTTTTTT. This translates into CASSPHPSGQNTGELFF.